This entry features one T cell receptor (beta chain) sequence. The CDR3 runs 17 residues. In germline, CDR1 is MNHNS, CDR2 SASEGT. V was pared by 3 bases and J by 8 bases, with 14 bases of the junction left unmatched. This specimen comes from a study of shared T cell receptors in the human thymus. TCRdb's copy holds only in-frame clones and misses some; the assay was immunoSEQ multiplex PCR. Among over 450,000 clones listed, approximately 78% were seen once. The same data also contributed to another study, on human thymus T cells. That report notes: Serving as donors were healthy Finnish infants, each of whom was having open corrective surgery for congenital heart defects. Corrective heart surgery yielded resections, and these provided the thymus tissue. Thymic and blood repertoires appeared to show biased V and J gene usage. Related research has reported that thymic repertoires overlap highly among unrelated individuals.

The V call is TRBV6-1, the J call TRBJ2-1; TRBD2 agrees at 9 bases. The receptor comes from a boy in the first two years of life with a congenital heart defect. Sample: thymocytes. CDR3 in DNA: TGTGCCAGCAGTGACCCCTCGTGCGGGAGGGCGAGGGATGAGCAGTTCTTC. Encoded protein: CASSDPSCGRARDEQFF.